One sample yielded the 11 T cell receptor beta chains listed below, sequenced in a study of blood T cell repertoires in COVID-19. Only in-frame clones appear in the TCRdb table, and some are missing; sequencing was by immunoSEQ multiplex PCR. The sample has some 90,000 clones, 85% to 95% seen once. The sample comprised peripheral blood. The receptors were gathered from a woman aged 50 to 60 in a cohort sampled during active COVID-19.

The rearrangement uses TRBV28 and TRBJ1-4; D not resolved. V was pared by 2 bases and J by 6 bases, with 16 bases between. CDR1 and CDR2 from the germline V gene are MDHEN and SYDVKM. The CDR3 is made up of 16 amino acids. The DNA of the CDR3 is TGTGCCAGCAGTTTACGGCGGCCCCAGAGCCATGAAAAACTGTTTTTT. This codes for CASSLRRPQSHEKLFF.

This clone was detected once. The chain carries TRBV2 and TRBJ2-7; 7 bases agree with TRBD1. J was trimmed by 6 bases and V by 5 bases; bases with no gene match: 10. This CDR3 has 14 residues. Per germline, CDR1 SNHLY and CDR2 FYNNEI. The CDR3 reads CASSLRQGEGEQYF. The CDR3, as DNA: TGTGCCAGCAGTCTTCGACAGGGAGAGGGCGAGCAGTACTTC.

V is TRBV6-5 and J is TRBJ1-2; D is possibly TRBD1 (6 bases). The germline V gene encodes CDR1 MNHEY and CDR2 SVGAGI. V was clipped by 6 bases and J by 0 bases, with 11 bases between them. CDR3 length: 14 residues. The CDR3 is CASRRTDPNYGYTF. The CDR3 region has the DNA TGTGCCAGCAGACGGACAGACCCTAACTATGGCTACACCTTC.

The CDR3, as DNA: TGTGCCAGTAGTATAGGGCAGGGGACAGCAACTAATGAAAAACTGTTTTTT. This translates into CASSIGQGTATNEKLFF. The chain combines TRBV19 with TRBJ1-4; 7 bases align to TRBD1. The germline V gene has CDR1 LNHDA and CDR2 SQIVND (reference sequence). Trimming cost V 1 base and J 0 bases; bases outside gene matches: 5. The CDR3 is 17 amino acids.

V usage is TRBV4-1 and J usage is TRBJ2-6; D is perhaps TRBD1 (5 bases). Per the germline V gene, CDR1 is MGHRA and CDR2 is YSYEKL. Deletions cut 4 bases from V and 0 bases from J, with 13 bases between. The CDR3 runs to 17 residues. CDR3 residues: CASSPFDSTSGANVLTF. CDR3 DNA: TGCGCCAGCAGCCCTTTCGACAGCACCTCTGGGGCCAACGTCCTGACTTTC.

About this clone: An end of the junction differs from the germline gene, which may be a read error. CDR3 DNA: TGTACCACCAGCCCCACGGGGATTGGCTACACCTTC. This codes for CTTSPTGIGYTF. The chain has TRBV24-1 and TRBJ1-2; D unresolved. CDR3 length: 12 residues. Germline lookup yields CDR1 KGHDR and CDR2 SFDVKD.

The gene calls are TRBV6-7 and TRBJ1-2; perhaps TRBD1 as D (6 bases). TRBV6-7 is identified as an open reading frame with a role that is uncertain. CDR3 length: 17 amino acids. With 2 bases removed from V and 4 bases from J, the gap between germline ends came to 20 bases. CDR3 nucleotides: TGTGCCAGCAGTTACAACCACAGGGTAGATGGACTCTATGGCTACACCTTC. Its translation is CASSYNHRVDGLYGYTF.

The V and J genes are TRBV29-1 and TRBJ2-7; a weak D match, TRBD2 (6 bases). This CDR3 spans 13 amino acids. The V gene's germline CDR1 is SQVTM and CDR2 ANQGSEA. The germline V and J ends were trimmed by 5 bases and 1 base, with 12 bases remaining between them. CDR3: CSVKEGWSYEQYF. For the CDR3, the DNA is TGCAGCGTTAAGGAGGGGTGGTCCTACGAGCAGTACTTC.

This chain connects TRBV5-5 to TRBJ2-6, with 7 bases that match TRBD2. CDR3 length: 17 amino acids. The V gene end was trimmed by 3 bases and the J gene end by 0 bases; junction bases not matched to a gene: 6. Germline lookup yields CDR1 SGHKS and CDR2 YYEKEE (reference sequence). The chain's CDR3 is CASSSIAGASGANVLTF. CDR3 coding DNA: TGTGCCAGCAGCTCGATAGCGGGCGCCTCTGGGGCCAACGTCCTGACTTTC.

The V and J genes are TRBV5-6 and TRBJ1-6; no clear D. Germline loops: CDR1 SGHDT, CDR2 YYEEEE. The CDR3 loop spans 13 amino acids. V was pared by 2 bases and J by 10 bases, with 10 bases between. CDR3 DNA: TGTGCCAGCAGCTTTGTCGGTCCCTCACCCCTCCACTTT. This translates into CASSFVGPSPLHF.

This clone has a handful of counts. The chain couples TRBV2 to TRBJ1-6; 9 nucleotides line up with TRBD1. The germline V gene has CDR1 SNHLY and CDR2 FYNNEI. V lost 3 bases to trimming and J lost 7 bases; unmatched junction nucleotides: 4. This CDR3 has 15 residues. The chain's CDR3 is CASSETTGGNSPLHF. CDR3 sequence (DNA): TGTGCCAGCAGTGAGACGACAGGGGGAAATTCACCCCTCCACTTT.